What follows is one T cell receptor beta chain and its context. The same CDR3 also results from other DNA sequences found in this sample. These data come from a study of blood T cell repertoires in COVID-19. Study-wide context: PBMCs, B-cell-depleted T cells, or T cells were the source of the cDNA or gDNA that made up the material.

Profiled with immunoSEQ multiplex PCR; TCRdb holds only in-frame clones, not every one. The sample consists of 300,000 to 400,000 clones, roughly 90% of them appearing once. The germline V gene has CDR1 SNHLY and CDR2 FYNNEI. V dropped 6 bases and J dropped 0 bases, with 6 bases sitting between them. The CDR3 runs 12 residues. The chain uses TRBV2 and TRBJ2-7; D is perhaps TRBD2 (5 bases). Sequencing used PBMCs or T cells enriched from blood (not recorded which). The TCR was taken from a woman in her twenties or thirties with acute COVID-19. The CDR3 DNA is TGTGCCAGCAGGAGGGACTCCTACGAGCAGTACTTC. Translation gives CASRRDSYEQYF.